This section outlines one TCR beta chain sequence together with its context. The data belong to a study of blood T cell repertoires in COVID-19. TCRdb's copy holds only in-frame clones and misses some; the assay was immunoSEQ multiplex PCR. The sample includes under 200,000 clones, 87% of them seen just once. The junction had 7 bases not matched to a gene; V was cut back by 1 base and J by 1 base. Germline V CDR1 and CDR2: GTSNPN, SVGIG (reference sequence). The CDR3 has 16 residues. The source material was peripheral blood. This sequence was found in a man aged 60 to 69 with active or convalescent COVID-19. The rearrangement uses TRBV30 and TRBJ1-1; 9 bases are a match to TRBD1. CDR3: CAWSATGDRANTEAFF. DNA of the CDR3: TGTGCCTGGAGTGCAACAGGGGACAGGGCGAACACTGAAGCTTTCTTT.